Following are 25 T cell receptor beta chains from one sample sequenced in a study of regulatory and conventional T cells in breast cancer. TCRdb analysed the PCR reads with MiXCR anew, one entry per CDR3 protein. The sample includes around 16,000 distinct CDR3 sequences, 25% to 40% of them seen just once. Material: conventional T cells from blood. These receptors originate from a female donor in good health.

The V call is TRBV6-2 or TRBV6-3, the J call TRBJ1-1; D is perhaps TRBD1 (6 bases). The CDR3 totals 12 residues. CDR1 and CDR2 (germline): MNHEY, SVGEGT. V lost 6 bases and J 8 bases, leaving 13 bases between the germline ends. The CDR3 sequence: CASRAAGTEAFF. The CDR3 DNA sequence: TGTGCCAGCAGGGCCGCCGGGACAGAAGCTTTCTTT.

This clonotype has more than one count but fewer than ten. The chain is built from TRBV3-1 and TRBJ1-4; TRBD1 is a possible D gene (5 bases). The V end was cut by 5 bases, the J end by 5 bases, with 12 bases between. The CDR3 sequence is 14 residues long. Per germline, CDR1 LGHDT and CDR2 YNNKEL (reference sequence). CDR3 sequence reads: CASSYPGPNEKLFF. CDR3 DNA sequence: TGTGCCAGCAGCTACCCGGGACCCAATGAAAAACTGTTTTTT.

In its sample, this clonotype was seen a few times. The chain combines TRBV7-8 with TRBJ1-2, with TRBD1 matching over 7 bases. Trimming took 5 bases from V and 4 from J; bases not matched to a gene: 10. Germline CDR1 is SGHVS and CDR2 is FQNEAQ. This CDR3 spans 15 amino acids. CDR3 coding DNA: TGTGCCAGCAGCCGAGAGGGACAGATCCTCTATGGCTACACCTTC. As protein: CASSREGQILYGYTF.

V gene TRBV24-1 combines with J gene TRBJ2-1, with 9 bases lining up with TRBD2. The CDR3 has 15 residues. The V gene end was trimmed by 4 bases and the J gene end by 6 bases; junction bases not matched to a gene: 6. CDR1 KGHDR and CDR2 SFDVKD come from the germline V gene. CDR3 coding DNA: TGTGCCACCAGTGACGTAGCGGGAGACGGCAATGAGCAGTTCTTC. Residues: CATSDVAGDGNEQFF.

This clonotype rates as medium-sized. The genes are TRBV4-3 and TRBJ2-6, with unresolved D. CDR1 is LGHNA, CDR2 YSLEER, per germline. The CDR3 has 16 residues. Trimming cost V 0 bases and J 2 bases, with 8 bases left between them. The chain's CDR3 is CASSQDWAAGANVLTF. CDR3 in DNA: TGCGCCAGCAGCCAAGATTGGGCGGCTGGGGCCAACGTCCTGACTTTC.

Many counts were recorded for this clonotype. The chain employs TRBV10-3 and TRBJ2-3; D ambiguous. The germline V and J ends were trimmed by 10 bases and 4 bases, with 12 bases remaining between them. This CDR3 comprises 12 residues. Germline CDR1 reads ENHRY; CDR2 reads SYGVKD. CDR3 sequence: CATRGAADTQYF. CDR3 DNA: TGTGCCACCCGAGGAGCAGCAGATACGCAGTATTTT.

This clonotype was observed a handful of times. Here the CDR3 DNA reads TGTGCCAGCAGTGCCGCTAGCGTTAAGAACAATGAGCAGTTCTTC. This sequence encodes CASSAASVKNNEQFF. The chain uses TRBV12-3 or TRBV12-4 and TRBJ2-1; a weak D match, TRBD2 (6 bases). The ends were cut back, 5 bases at V and 5 bases at J, with 16 bases in the middle. The CDR3 runs 15 residues.

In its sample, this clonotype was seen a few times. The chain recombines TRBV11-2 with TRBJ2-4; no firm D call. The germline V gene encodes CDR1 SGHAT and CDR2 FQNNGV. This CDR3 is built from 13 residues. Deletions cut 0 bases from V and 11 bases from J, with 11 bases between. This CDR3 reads CASSLDFRIFQYF. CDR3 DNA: TGTGCCAGCAGCTTAGATTTCCGGATCTTTCAGTACTTC.

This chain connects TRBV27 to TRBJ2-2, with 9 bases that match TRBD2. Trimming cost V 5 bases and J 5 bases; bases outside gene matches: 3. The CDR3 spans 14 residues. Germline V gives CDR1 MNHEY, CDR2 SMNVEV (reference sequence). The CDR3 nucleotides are TGTGCCAGCAGTCTAGCGGGAAAAACCGGGGAGCTGTTTTTT. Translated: CASSLAGKTGELFF.

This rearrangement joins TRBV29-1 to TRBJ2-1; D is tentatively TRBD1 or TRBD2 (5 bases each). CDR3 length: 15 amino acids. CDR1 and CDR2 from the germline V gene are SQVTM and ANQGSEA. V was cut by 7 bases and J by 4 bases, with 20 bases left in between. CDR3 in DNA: TGCAGCGCCCCCGCTGGGGGAGTGCTTTACAATGAGCAGTTCTTC. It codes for CSAPAGGVLYNEQFF.

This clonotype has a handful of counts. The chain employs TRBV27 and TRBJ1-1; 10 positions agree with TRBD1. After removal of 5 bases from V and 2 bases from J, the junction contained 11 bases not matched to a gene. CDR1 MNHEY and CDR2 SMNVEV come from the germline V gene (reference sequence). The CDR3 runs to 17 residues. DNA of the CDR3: TGTGCCAGCAGTCGACAGGGGGCGAACGGACCTAACACTGAAGCTTTCTTT. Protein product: CASSRQGANGPNTEAFF.

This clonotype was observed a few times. DNA for the CDR3: TGCAGCGGATCCCGACAGGGACCAAACAATGAGCAGTTCTTC. Translating it yields CSGSRQGPNNEQFF. The chain couples TRBV29-1 to TRBJ2-1, with 7 bases aligning to TRBD1. There are 14 residues in the CDR3. Looked up from germline, CDR1 is SQVTM and CDR2 is ANQGSEA. Trimming at V came to 7 bases and at J to 5 bases, leaving 11 bases not matched to a gene.

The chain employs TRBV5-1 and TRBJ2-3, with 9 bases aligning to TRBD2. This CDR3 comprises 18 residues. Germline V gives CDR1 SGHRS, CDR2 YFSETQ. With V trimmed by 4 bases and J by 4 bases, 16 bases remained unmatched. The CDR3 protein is CASSLGLANLLTADTQYF. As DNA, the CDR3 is TGCGCCAGCAGCCTCGGACTAGCGAATCTCCTTACTGCAGATACGCAGTATTTT.

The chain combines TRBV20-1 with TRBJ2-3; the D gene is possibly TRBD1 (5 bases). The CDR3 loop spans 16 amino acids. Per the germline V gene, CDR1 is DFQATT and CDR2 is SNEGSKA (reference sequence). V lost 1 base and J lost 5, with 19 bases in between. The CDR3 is CSARADGRGSGDTQYF. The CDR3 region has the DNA TGCAGTGCTAGAGCAGATGGAAGGGGATCCGGAGATACGCAGTATTTT.

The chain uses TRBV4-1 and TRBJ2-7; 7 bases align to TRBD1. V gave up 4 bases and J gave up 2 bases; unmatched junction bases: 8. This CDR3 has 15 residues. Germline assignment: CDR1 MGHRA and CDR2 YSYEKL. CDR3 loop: CASSPRQGEAYEQYF. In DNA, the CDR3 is TGCGCCAGCAGCCCCCGACAGGGAGAGGCCTACGAGCAGTACTTC.

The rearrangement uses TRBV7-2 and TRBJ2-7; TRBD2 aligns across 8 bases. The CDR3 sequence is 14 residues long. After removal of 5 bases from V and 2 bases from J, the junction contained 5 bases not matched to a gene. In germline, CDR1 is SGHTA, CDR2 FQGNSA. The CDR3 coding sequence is TGTGCCAGCAGCCATCGGGAGGGCCCCTACGAGCAGTACTTC. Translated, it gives CASSHREGPYEQYF. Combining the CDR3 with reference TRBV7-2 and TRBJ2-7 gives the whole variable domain GAGVSQSPSNKVTEKGKDVELRCDPISGHTALYWYRQSLGQGLEFLIYFQGNSAPDKSGLPSDRFSAERTGGSVSTLTIQRTQQEDSAVYLCASSHREGPYEQYFGPGTRLTVT.

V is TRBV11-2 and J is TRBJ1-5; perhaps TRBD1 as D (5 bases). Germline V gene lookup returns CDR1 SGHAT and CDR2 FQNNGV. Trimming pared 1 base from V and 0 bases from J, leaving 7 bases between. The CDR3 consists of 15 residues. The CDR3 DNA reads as TGTGCCAGCAGCTTAGGAGGGGATAGCAATCAGCCCCAGCATTTT. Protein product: CASSLGGDSNQPQHF.

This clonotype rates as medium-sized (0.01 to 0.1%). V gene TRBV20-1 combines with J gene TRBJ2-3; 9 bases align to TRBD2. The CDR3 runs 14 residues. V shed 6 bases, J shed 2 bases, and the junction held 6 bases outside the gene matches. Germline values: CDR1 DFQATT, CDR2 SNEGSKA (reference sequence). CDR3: CSAKRGAFTDTQYF. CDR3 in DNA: TGCAGTGCCAAGCGGGGGGCCTTCACAGATACGCAGTATTTT.

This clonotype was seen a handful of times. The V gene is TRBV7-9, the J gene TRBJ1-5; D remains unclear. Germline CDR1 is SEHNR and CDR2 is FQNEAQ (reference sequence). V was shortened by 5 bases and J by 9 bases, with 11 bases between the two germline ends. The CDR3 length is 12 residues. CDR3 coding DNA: TGTGCCAGCAGCCTAACACATGGGCCCCAGCATTTT. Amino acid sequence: CASSLTHGPQHF.

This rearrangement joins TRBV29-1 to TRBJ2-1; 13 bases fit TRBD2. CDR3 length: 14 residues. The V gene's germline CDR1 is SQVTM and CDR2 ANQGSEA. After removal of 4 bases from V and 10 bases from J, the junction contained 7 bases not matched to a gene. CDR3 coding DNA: TGCAGCGTTGGGACTAGCGGGAGTGTAGGAGAGCAGTTCTTC. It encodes CSVGTSGSVGEQFF.

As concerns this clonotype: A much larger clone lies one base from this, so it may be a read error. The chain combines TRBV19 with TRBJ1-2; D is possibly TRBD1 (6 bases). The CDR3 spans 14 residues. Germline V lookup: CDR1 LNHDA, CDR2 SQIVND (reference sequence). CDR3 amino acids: CASRMLQGNCGYTF. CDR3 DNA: TGTGCCAGTAGGATGCTACAGGGTAACTGTGGCTACACCTTC.

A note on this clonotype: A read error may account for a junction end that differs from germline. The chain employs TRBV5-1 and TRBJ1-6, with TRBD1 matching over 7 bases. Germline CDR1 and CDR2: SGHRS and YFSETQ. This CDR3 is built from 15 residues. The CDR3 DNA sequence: TGCGCCAGCAGCTCAATGGGACAGAGTAATCCACCCCTCCACTTT. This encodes CASSSMGQSNPPLHF.

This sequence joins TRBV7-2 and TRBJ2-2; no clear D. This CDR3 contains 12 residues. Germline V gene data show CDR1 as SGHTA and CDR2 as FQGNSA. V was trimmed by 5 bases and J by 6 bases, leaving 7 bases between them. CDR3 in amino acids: CASSRGAGELFF. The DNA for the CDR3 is TGTGCCAGCAGCCGTGGGGCCGGGGAGCTGTTTTTT.

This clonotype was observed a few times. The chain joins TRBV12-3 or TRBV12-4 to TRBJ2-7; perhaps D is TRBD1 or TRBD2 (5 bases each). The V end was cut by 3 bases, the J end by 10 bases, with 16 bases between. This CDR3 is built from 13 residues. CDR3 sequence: CASSFNSGWGQYF. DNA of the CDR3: TGTGCCAGCAGTTTTAACAGCGGTTGGGGCCAGTACTTC.

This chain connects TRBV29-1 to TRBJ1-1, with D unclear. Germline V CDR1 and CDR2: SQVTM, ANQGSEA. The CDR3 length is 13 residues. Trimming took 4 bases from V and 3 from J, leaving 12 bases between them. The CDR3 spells CSVVETPDTEAFF. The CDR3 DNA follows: TGCAGCGTTGTTGAGACCCCGGACACTGAAGCTTTCTTT.